This record covers a single T cell receptor beta chain. V gave up 4 bases and J gave up 4 bases; unmatched junction bases: 3. Per the germline V gene, CDR1 is KGHDR and CDR2 is SFDVKD. The CDR3 is 14 residues long. The sample is drawn from a study of T cells in Graves' hyperthyroidism and ophthalmopathy. Study-wide background: Sampling of peripheral blood happened at initial diagnosis, prior to any treatment.

Template material for amplifying TCR beta CDR3 regions consisted of RNA transcripts. HTBI primers were the set used in a first-round RT-PCR of the TCR CDR3. TCRdb redid the calling of the multiplex PCR reads with MiXCR, one entry per CDR3 protein. The repertoire includes more than 300,000 distinct CDR3 sequences, roughly 18% of them detected once, and over 35% sits in the top ten. Ophthalmopathy patients had Clinical Activity Score at least 3, NOSPECS grade at least 4, duration under 3 months. Diagnoses rested on clinical symptoms, serum thyroxine and TRAb, thyroid ultrasound and orbital computed tomography.

The chain recombines TRBV24-1 with TRBJ2-7, with 10 nucleotides matching TRBD2. The sequence came from a man between 18 and 35 years old with Graves' ophthalmopathy. Sequencing was performed on blood. This CDR3 is CATSESGGAYEQYF. DNA for the CDR3: TGTGCCACCAGTGAGAGCGGGGGGGCTTACGAGCAGTACTTC.